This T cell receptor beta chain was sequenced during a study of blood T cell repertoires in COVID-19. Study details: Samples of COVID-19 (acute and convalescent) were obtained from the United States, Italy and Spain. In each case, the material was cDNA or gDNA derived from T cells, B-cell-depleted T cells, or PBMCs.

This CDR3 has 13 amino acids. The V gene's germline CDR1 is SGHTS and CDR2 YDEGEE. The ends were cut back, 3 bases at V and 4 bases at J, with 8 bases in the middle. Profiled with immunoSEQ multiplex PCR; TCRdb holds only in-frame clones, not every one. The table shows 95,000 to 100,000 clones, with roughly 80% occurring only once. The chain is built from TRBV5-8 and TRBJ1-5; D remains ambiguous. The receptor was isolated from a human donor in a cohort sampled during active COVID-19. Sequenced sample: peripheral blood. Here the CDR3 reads CASSYRSNQPQHF. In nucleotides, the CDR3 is TGTGCCAGCAGCTACAGATCAAATCAGCCCCAGCATTTT.